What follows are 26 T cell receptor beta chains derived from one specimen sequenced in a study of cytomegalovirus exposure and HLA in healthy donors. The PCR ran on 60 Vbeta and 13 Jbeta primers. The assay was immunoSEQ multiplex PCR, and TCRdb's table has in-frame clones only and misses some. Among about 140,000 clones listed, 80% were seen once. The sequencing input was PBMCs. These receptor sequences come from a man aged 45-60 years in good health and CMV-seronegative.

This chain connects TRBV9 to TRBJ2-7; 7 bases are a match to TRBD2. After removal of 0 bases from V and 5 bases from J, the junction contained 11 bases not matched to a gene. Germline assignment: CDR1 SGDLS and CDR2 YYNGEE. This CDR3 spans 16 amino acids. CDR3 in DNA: TGTGCCAGCAGCGTAGGAGGGAGGGAATGGGCCAACGAGCAGTACTTC. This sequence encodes CASSVGGREWANEQYF.

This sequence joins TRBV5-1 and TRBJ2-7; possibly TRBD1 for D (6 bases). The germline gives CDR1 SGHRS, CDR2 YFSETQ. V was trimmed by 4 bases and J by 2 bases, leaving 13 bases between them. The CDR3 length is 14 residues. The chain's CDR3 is CASSTRNRAYEQYF. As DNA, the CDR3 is TGCGCCAGCAGCACCCGAAACAGGGCCTACGAGCAGTACTTC.

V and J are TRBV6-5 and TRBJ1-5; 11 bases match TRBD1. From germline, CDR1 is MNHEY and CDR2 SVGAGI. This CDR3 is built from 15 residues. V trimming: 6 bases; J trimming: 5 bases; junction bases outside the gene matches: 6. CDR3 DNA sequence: TGTGCCAGCAGACCCCGGGACAGGGGGGATCAGCCCCAGCATTTT. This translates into CASRPRDRGDQPQHF.

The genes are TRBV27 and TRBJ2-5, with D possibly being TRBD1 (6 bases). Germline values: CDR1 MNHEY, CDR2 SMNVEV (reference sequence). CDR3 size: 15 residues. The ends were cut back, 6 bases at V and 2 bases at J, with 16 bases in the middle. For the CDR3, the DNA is TGTGCCAGCAGCCGCACGGGCAGGGGACAAGAGACCCAGTACTTC. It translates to CASSRTGRGQETQYF.

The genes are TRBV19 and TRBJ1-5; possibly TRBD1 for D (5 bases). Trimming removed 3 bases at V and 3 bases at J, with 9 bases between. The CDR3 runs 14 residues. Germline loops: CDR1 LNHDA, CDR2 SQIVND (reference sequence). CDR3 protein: CASSIRDSNQPQHF. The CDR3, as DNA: TGTGCCAGTAGTATCCGGGACTCCAATCAGCCCCAGCATTTT.

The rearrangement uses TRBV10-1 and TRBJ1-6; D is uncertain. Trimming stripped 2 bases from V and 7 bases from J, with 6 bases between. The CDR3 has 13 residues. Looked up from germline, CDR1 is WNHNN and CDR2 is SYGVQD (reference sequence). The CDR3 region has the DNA TGCGCCAGCAGTGAGGCCAGAAATTCACCCCTCCACTTT. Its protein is CASSEARNSPLHF.

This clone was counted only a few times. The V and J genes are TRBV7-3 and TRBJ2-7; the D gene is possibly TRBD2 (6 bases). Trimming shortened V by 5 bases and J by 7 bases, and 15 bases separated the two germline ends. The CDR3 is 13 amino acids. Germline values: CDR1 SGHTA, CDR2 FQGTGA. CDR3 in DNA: TGTGCCAGCAGCGCCTCCAGGGAGGATGAGCAGTACTTC. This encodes CASSASREDEQYF. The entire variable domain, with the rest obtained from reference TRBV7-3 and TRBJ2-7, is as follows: GAGVSQTPSNKVTEKGKYVELRCDPISGHTALYWYRQSLGQGPEFLIYFQGTGAADDSGLPNDRFFAVRPEGSVSTLKIQRTERGDSAVYLCASSASREDEQYFGPGTRLTVT.

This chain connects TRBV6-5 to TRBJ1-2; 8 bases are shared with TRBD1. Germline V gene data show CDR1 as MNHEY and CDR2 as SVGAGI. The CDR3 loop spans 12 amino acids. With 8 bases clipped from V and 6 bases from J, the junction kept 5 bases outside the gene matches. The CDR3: CASADRGNGYTF. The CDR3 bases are TGTGCCAGCGCCGACAGGGGTAATGGCTACACCTTC.

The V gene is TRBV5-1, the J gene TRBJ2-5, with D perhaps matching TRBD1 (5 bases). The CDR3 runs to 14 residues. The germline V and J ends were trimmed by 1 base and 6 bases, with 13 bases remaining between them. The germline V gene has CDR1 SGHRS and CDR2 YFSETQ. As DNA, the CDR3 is TGCGCCAGCAGCTTGAGCAGGGAAGGGCAGACCCAGTACTTC. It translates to CASSLSREGQTQYF. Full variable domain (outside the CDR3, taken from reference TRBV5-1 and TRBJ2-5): KAGVTQTPRYLIKTRGQQVTLSCSPISGHRSVSWYQQTPGQGLQFLFEYFSETQRNKGNFPGRFSGRQFSNSRSEMNVSTLELGDSALYLCASSLSREGQTQYFGPGTRLLVL.

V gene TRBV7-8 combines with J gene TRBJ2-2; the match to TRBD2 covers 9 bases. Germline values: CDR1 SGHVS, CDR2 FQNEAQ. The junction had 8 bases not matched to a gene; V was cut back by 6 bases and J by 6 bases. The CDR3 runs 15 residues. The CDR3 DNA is TGTGCCAGCAGTCGGCTAGCGGGGCGACCCGGGGAGCTGTTTTTT. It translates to CASSRLAGRPGELFF.

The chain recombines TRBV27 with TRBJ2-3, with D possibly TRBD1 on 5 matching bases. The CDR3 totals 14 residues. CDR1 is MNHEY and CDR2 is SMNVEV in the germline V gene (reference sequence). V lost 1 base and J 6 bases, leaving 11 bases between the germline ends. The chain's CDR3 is CASSLYIAGDTQYF. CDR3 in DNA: TGTGCCAGCAGTTTATATATCGCAGGGGATACGCAGTATTTT.

The CDR3 sequence is CASSRDRTAYEQYF. The CDR3 DNA reads as TGTGCCAGCAGCAGGGACAGGACAGCCTACGAGCAGTACTTC. V is TRBV11-1 and J is TRBJ2-7; 8 bases line up with TRBD1. From germline, CDR1 is SGHAT and CDR2 FQDESV (reference sequence). The CDR3 length is 14 residues. J was trimmed by 2 bases and V by 5 bases; bases with no gene match: 5.

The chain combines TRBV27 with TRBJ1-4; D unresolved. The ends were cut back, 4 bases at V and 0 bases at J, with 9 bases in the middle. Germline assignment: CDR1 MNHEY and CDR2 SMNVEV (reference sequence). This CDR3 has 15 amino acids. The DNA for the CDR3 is TGTGCCAGCAGTTCCAACCCGGCAACTAATGAAAAACTGTTTTTT. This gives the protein CASSSNPATNEKLFF. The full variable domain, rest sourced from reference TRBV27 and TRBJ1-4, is EAQVTQNPRYLITVTGKKLTVTCSQNMNHEYMSWYRQDPGLGLRQIYYSMNVEVTDKGDVPEGYKVSRKEKRNFPLILESPSPNQTSLYFCASSSNPATNEKLFFGSGTQLSVL.

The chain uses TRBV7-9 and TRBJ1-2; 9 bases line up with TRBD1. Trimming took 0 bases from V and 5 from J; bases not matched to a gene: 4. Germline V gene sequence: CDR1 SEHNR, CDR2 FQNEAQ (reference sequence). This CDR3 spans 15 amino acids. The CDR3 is CASSLAGGQGYGYTF. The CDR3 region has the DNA TGTGCCAGCAGCTTAGCGGGAGGACAGGGGTATGGCTACACCTTC.

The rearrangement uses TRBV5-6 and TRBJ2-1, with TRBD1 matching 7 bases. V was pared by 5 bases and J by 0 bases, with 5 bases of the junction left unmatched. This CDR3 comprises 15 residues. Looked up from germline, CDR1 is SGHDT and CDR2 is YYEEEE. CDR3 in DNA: TGTGCCAGCAGTCGCACAGGGGCCTCCTACAATGAGCAGTTCTTC. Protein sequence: CASSRTGASYNEQFF.

CDR3 amino acids: CASSLQGALNNEQFF. DNA of the CDR3: TGTGCCAGCAGCTTACAGGGGGCGCTAAACAATGAGCAGTTCTTC. This chain links TRBV5-6 with TRBJ2-1, with 9 bases that match TRBD1. The CDR3 length is 15 residues. CDR1 SGHDT and CDR2 YYEEEE come from the germline V gene. J lost 5 bases, V lost 2 bases, and 5 bases had no gene match.

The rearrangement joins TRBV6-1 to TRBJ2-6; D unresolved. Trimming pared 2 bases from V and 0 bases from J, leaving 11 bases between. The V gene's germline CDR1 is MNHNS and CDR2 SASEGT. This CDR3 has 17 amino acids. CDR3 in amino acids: CASSEPGLSSGANVLTF. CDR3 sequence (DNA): TGTGCCAGCAGTGAACCAGGCCTTAGCTCTGGGGCCAACGTCCTGACTTTC.

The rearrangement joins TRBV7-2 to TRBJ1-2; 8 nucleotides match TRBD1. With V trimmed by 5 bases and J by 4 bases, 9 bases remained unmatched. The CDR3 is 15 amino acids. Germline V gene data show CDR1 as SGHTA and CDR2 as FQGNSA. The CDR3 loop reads CASSASGQAVYGYTF. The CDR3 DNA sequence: TGTGCCAGCAGCGCGTCGGGACAGGCCGTCTATGGCTACACCTTC.

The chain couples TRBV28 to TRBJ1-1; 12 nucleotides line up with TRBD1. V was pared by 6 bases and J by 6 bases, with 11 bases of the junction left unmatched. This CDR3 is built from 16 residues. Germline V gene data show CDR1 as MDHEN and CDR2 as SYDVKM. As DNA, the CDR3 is TGTGCCAGCAGCCTGGGACAGGGGGCCCTTAAATCTGAAGCTTTCTTT. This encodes CASSLGQGALKSEAFF.

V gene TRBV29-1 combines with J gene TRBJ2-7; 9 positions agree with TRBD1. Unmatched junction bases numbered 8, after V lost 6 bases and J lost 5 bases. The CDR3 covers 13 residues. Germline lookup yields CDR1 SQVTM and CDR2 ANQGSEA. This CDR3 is CSVAQGARNEQYF. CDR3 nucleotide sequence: TGCAGCGTCGCACAGGGGGCGCGCAACGAGCAGTACTTC.

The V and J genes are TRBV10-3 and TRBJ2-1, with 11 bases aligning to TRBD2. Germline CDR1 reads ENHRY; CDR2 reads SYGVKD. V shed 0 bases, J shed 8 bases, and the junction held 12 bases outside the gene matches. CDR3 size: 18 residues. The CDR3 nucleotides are TGTGCCATCAGTGAGTCGTTCCGGACTAGCGGGCTACGCGATGAGCAGTTCTTC. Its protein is CAISESFRTSGLRDEQFF.

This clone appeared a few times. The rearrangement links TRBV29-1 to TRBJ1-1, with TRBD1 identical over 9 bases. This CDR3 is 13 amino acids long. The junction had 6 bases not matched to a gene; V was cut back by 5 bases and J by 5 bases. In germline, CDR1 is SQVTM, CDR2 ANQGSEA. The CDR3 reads CSVWSGTGTEAFF. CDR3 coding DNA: TGCAGCGTTTGGTCCGGGACAGGGACTGAAGCTTTCTTT.

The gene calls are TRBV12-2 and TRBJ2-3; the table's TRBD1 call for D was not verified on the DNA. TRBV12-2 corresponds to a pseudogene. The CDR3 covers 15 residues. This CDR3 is CASRPDGQGTDTQYF. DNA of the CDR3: TGTGCAAGTCGCCCTGATGGTCAGGGGACAGATACGCAGTATTTT.

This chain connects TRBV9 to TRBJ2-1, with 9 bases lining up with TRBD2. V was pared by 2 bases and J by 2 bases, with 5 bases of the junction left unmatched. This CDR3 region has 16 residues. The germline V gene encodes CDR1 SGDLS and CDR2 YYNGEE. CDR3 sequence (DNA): TGTGCCAGCAGCGTCTTAGCGGGAGTTACCTACAATGAGCAGTTCTTC. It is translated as CASSVLAGVTYNEQFF. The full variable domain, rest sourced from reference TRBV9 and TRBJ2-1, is DSGVTQTPKHLITATGQRVTLRCSPRSGDLSVYWYQQSLDQGLQFLIQYYNGEERAKGNILERFSAQQFPDLHSELNLSSLELGDSALYFCASSVLAGVTYNEQFFGPGTRLTVL.

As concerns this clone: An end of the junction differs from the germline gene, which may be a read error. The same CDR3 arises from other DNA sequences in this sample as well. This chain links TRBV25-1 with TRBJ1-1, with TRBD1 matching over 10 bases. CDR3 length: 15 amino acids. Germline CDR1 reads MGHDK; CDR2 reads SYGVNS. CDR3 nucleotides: TGTGCCAGTAGTGAATGGACAGGGGGTGACACTGAAGCTTTCTTT. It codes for CASSEWTGGDTEAFF.

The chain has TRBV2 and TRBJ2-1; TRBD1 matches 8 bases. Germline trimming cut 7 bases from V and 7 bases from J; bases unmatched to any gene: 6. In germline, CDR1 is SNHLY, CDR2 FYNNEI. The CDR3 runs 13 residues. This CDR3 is CASNGQGRNEQFF. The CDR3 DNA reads TGTGCCAGCAACGGACAGGGACGAAATGAGCAGTTCTTC.